This TCR beta chain is from a study of shared clonotypes between healthy human individuals. Positively selected for CCR7, the CD45RO-negative cells used as naive CD8 cells excluded terminally differentiated effector memory CD45RA+ cells. Researchers divided each subset's genomic DNA evenly across several immunoSEQ plates. Sequenced by immunoSEQ multiplex PCR; TCRdb stores in-frame clones only, minus some. This table holds roughly 2,000,000 clones, about 95% found once. The sequenced sample was naive CD8+ T cells sorted from blood. This clonotype was sampled from a man in his late teens or twenties in good health.

In nucleotides, the CDR3 is TGTGCCAGCAGCTTCCCGTCTAGCGGGGTCAGCTCCTACGAGCAGTACTTC. It yields the protein CASSFPSSGVSSYEQYF. This sequence joins TRBV7-2 and TRBJ2-7; 9 bases align to TRBD2. The CDR3 runs 17 residues. Germline lookup yields CDR1 SGHTA and CDR2 FQGNSA. V was clipped by 3 bases and J by 0 bases; unmatched bases: 9.